The 25 T cell receptor beta chains in this list originate from one sample, sequenced in a study of CXCR3-negative and CXCR3-positive naive CD8 T cells (dated by TCRdb to between 2018 and 2021). The instrument given in TCRdb is NextSeq 550. The Human TCR Profiling Kit (MiLaboratory) was used to prepare UMI-labeled 5' RACE TRB cDNA libraries. After reprocessing by TCRdb, each CDR3 protein sequence is one entry, and no DNA is given. The table for this sample shows thousands of distinct CDR3 sequences. The top ten clones comprise less than 3.5% of the sample. The sequenced sample was naive CXCR3- CD8+ T cells from blood. Interpreted using the paper, the cell subset or site label stands for: CD45RO-CCR7+CD27+CD95- naive CD8+ T cells lacking CXCR3 (TNR3-). The receptors stem from a human donor in good health. Some clones in this sample may be carry-over from other donors' samples.

This clonotype is medium-sized by frequency. The chain uses TRBV4-1 and TRBJ2-7; TCRdb outputs TRBD2, but without DNA this stays unchecked. Germline CDR1 is MGHRA and CDR2 is YSYEKL. The CDR3 sequence is 15 residues long. CDR3 residues: CASSHLTSGTYEQYF.

By frequency, this clonotype is medium-sized. V is TRBV20-1 and J is TRBJ2-1; TCRdb's D gene call, TRBD2, goes unchecked for lack of DNA. This CDR3 comprises 15 residues. Germline-derived CDR1 and CDR2 are DFQATT and SNEGSKA (reference sequence). This CDR3 is CSARARLAGYNEQFF.

CDR3 protein: CASTASGRTDTQYF. This chain joins TRBV10-2 and TRBJ2-3; TCRdb gives TRBD2 as the D gene, but with no DNA this cannot be confirmed. This CDR3 comprises 14 residues. Germline lookup yields CDR1 WSHSY and CDR2 SAAADI.

Judged by frequency, this clonotype is medium-sized. This rearrangement joins TRBV29-1 to TRBJ2-1; TCRdb lists TRBD2, though no DNA is available to test this call. From germline, CDR1 is SQVTM and CDR2 ANQGSEA. The CDR3 consists of 16 residues. CDR3 sequence: CSVEETGTSAYNEQFF.

This clonotype is classed as large by frequency. This rearrangement joins TRBV4-2 to TRBJ1-5. Per germline, CDR1 LGHNA and CDR2 YNFKEQ. The CDR3 spans 14 residues. The chain's CDR3 is CASSQVGENQPQHF.

The chain's CDR3 is CAWSRTGGPTDTQYF. This sequence joins TRBV30 and TRBJ2-3; TCRdb's D gene call, TRBD1, goes unchecked for lack of DNA. Germline V lookup: CDR1 GTSNPN, CDR2 SVGIG (reference sequence). This CDR3 spans 15 amino acids.

This clonotype ranks as medium-sized in terms of frequency. The chain has TRBV7-2 and TRBJ1-1. This CDR3 region has 15 residues. Germline V CDR1 and CDR2: SGHTA, FQGNSA. CDR3 loop: CASSLLSHLETEAFF.

The chain carries TRBV15 and TRBJ1-1. The CDR3 has 13 residues. Per germline, CDR1 LNHNV and CDR2 YYDKDF (reference sequence). The CDR3 here is CATSLLQNTEAFF.

The V gene is TRBV5-4, the J gene TRBJ2-7; with no DNA, the TCRdb D assignment of TRBD2 cannot be verified. The CDR3 has 15 amino acids. Germline CDR1 and CDR2: SGHNT and YYREEE (reference sequence). CDR3 region: CASSPAGAGSYEQYF.

Frequency places this clonotype as medium-sized. The chain carries TRBV29-1 and TRBJ2-7; there is no DNA to check the TCRdb D call of TRBD1. CDR1 SQVTM and CDR2 ANQGSEA come from the germline V gene. The CDR3 runs 12 residues. The CDR3 region is CSVTGPHYEQYF.

The V and J genes are TRBV21-1 and TRBJ1-1; TCRdb indicates TRBD1, and absent DNA this call remains unverified. TRBV21-1 counts as a pseudogene. The CDR3 sequence is 15 residues long. CDR3 in amino acids: CATSKDSRGPTEAFF.

This clonotype is classed as medium-sized by frequency. This rearrangement joins TRBV27 to TRBJ2-7; TCRdb names TRBD1, which stays unverified in the absence of DNA. Germline V lookup: CDR1 MNHEY, CDR2 SMNVEV (reference sequence). This CDR3 contains 15 residues. The CDR3 here is CASSWTGQVNYEQYF.

The gene calls are TRBV20-1 and TRBJ1-5. The germline CDR1 and CDR2 sequences are DFQATT and SNEGSKA (reference sequence). The CDR3 totals 14 residues. The CDR3 spells CSASEGVLNQPQHF.

By frequency, this clonotype is medium-sized. The chain has TRBV20-1 and TRBJ2-1. Germline CDR1 reads DFQATT; CDR2 reads SNEGSKA (reference sequence). The CDR3 sequence is 15 residues long. CDR3: CSARSTGNSYNEQFF.

The chain employs TRBV3-1 and TRBJ2-7; the TCRdb call, TRBD1, lacks DNA for checking. The germline V gene has CDR1 LGHDT and CDR2 YNNKEL (reference sequence). The CDR3 is 15 residues long. The CDR3: CASSQSGEPPYEQYF.

The CDR3 protein is CSGLQKNIQYF. The chain uses TRBV29-1 and TRBJ2-4. The CDR3 consists of 11 residues. The germline CDR1 and CDR2 sequences are SQVTM and ANQGSEA.

This chain links TRBV10-3 with TRBJ2-7; TCRdb calls TRBD1, which cannot be checked without DNA. The CDR3 length is 13 residues. CDR1 and CDR2 from the germline V gene are ENHRY and SYGVKD. CDR3 loop: CAIRGDGGYEQYF.

The J gene is TRBJ2-4, the V gene TRBV2; TCRdb lists TRBD2, though no DNA is available to test this call. The CDR3 totals 14 residues. Germline V gives CDR1 SNHLY, CDR2 FYNNEI. The CDR3 spells CASSGLPAKNIQYF.

The chain is built from TRBV5-1 and TRBJ2-5. CDR3 length equals 13 residues. The germline CDR1 and CDR2 sequences are SGHRS and YFSETQ. CDR3 in amino acids: CASSNGIEETQYF.

This chain links TRBV11-3 with TRBJ2-2; TCRdb indicates TRBD1, and absent DNA this call remains unverified. Per the germline V gene, CDR1 is SGHNT and CDR2 is YENEEA. CDR3 length: 15 amino acids. The CDR3 spells CANSPSTGLGGELFF.

The chain uses TRBV29-1 and TRBJ2-1; without DNA, the TCRdb call of TRBD1 cannot be checked. The length of the CDR3 is 14 residues. Per germline, CDR1 SQVTM and CDR2 ANQGSEA. The CDR3 sequence is CSVSWGVSNNEQFF.

Frequency places this clonotype as medium-sized. The chain couples TRBV11-2 to TRBJ2-1. CDR1 is SGHAT and CDR2 is FQNNGV in the germline V gene. CDR3 length: 13 residues. The CDR3 here is CASSLLRSNEQFF.

The chain links TRBV29-1 to TRBJ2-7; TCRdb picks TRBD1, but there is no DNA to check that call. The CDR3 spans 15 residues. CDR1 SQVTM and CDR2 ANQGSEA come from the germline V gene. CDR3 sequence: CSVAPGTGSAYEQYF.

This chain links TRBV29-1 with TRBJ2-1; TCRdb names TRBD1, which stays unverified in the absence of DNA. Looked up from germline, CDR1 is SQVTM and CDR2 is ANQGSEA. The CDR3 has 12 residues. CDR3 protein: CSVEEGVREQFF.

This chain uses TRBV4-1 with TRBJ1-2; TCRdb's D call, TRBD1, is unchecked because there is no DNA. CDR1 and CDR2 (germline): MGHRA, YSYEKL. The CDR3 contains 16 residues. The CDR3 loop is CASSQAQGASGYGYTF.